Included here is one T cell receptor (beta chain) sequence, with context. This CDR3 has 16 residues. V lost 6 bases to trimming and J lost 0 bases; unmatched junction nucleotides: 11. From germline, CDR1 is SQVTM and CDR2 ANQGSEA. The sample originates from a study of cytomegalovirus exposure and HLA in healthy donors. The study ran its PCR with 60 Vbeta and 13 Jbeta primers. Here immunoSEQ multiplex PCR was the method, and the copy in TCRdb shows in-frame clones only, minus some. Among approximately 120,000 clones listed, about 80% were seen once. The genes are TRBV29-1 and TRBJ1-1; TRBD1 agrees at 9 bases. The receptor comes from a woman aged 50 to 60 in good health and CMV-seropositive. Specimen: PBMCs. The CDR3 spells CSVVTGGTGMNTEAFF. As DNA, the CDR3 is TGCAGCGTAGTTACAGGGGGCACGGGGATGAACACTGAAGCTTTCTTT.